The TCR beta chain described here comes from a study of response to subunit inactivated influenza vaccine. A remark on this clonotype: Its specificity is not known.

Study results and limitations: Each seasonal influenza vaccination recruits few new T cells, the authors suggested.

The ends were cut back, 6 bases at V and 0 bases at J, with 15 bases in the middle. This CDR3 spans 15 amino acids. Germline CDR1 and CDR2: SGHTA and FQGNSA. Via MiXCR, TCRdb re-called the RT-PCR reads, giving one row per CDR3 protein. There are around 580,000 distinct CDR3 sequences in the sample; 14% occur only once, and around 10% lies in the top ten. The rearrangement links TRBV7-2 to TRBJ2-7; D may match TRBD1 or TRBD2 (5 bases each). This specimen consisted of PBMCs from blood, obtained less than 13 days after vaccination. The receptor's source is a man aged 50-60 years who received an inactivated influenza vaccine. The CDR3 protein is CASRNRDGLSYEQYF. The CDR3 nucleotides read TGTGCCAGCAGGAATCGGGACGGACTCTCCTACGAGCAGTACTTC. Looking up the rest from reference TRBV7-2 and TRBJ2-7 gives the full variable domain: GAGVSQSPSNKVTEKGKDVELRCDPISGHTALYWYRQSLGQGLEFLIYFQGNSAPDKSGLPSDRFSAERTGGSVSTLTIQRTQQEDSAVYLCASRNRDGLSYEQYFGPGTRLTVT.